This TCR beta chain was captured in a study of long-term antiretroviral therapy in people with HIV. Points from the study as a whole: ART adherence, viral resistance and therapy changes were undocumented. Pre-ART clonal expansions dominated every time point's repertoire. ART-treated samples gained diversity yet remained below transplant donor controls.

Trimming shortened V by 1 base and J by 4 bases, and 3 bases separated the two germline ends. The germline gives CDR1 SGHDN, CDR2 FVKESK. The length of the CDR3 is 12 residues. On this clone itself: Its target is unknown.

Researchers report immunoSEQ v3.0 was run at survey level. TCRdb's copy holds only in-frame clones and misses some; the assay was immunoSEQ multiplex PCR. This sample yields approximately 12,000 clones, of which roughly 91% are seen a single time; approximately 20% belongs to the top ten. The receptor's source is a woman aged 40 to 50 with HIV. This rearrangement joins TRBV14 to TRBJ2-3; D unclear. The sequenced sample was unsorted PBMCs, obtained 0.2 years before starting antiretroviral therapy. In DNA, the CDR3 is TGTGCCAGCAGCCAAGGTCCAGATACGCAGTATTTT. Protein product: CASSQGPDTQYF.